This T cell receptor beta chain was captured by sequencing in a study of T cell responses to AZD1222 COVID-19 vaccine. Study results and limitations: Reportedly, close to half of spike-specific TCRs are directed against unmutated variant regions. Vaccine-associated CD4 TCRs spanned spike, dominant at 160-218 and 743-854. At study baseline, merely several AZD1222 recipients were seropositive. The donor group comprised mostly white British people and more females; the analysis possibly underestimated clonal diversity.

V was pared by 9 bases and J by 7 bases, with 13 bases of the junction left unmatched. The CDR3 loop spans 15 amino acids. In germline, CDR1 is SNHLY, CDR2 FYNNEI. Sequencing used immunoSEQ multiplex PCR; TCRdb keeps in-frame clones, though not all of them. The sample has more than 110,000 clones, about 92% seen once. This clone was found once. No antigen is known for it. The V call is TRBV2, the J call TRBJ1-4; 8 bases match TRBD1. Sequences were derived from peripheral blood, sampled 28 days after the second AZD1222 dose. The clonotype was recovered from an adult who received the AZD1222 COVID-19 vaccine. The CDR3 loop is CASLTGDASGEKLFF. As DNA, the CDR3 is TGTGCCAGTTTGACAGGGGACGCCTCTGGTGAAAAACTGTTTTTT.